The 2 T cell receptor beta chains reported below all come from one sample, sequenced in a study of regulatory T cells in long-lasting Graves disease. HTBI primers from iRepertoire and Arm-PCR of CDR3 regions yielded the TCR beta libraries. TCRdb called the multiplex PCR reads again in MiXCR, with one record for every CDR3 protein. Here the sample spans hundreds of thousands of distinct CDR3 sequences, approximately 15% being singletons. Specified time point: newly diagnosed GD, antithyroid drugs for less than 3 months. PBMCs provided the RNA from which the TCR library was made. This sample also appeared in a second study, on T cells in Graves' hyperthyroidism and ophthalmopathy.

The sequences come from peripheral blood mononuclear cells (PBMCs), collected at new diagnosis, from a patient treated with antithyroid drugs. These receptors came from a woman in her 30s with Graves disease.

The sample holds many counts of this clonotype. The V and J genes are TRBV6-1 and TRBJ1-1; no firm D call. The V gene's germline CDR1 is MNHNS and CDR2 SASEGT. Between the trimmed V and J ends, which lost 5 bases and 10 bases, there was a span of 17 bases. The CDR3 covers 13 residues. CDR3 protein: CASSRASQLRAFF. CDR3 nucleotide sequence: TGTGCCAGCAGTCGGGCCTCCCAACTCCGAGCTTTCTTT.

This clonotype was recorded many times. This rearrangement joins TRBV12-3 or TRBV12-4 to TRBJ2-2; 10 bases are a match to TRBD2. The CDR3 is 15 residues long. The V and J ends lost 6 bases and 7 bases, in that order; junction bases with no gene match: 8. The chain's CDR3 is CASSPSGRGFGELFF. CDR3 in DNA: TGTGCCAGCAGCCCTAGCGGGAGAGGCTTCGGGGAGCTGTTTTTT.